This T cell receptor (beta chain) is drawn from a study of cytomegalovirus exposure and HLA in healthy donors. Germline lookup yields CDR1 LGHNT and CDR2 FRNRAP. Trimming pared 3 bases from V and 3 bases from J, leaving 3 bases between. CDR3 size: 12 residues. Primers for the PCR totalled 60 Vbeta and 13 Jbeta. The method was immunoSEQ multiplex PCR; TCRdb's version includes in-frame clones alone and lacks a portion of them. The sample has 110,000 to 150,000 clones; roughly 84% are singletons. On this clone: What it binds is not known.

General study findings and limits: Later on, an analysis tied 18,000 or so TCR beta sequences to HLA alleles at 0.05 false discovery rate.

The material sequenced was PBMCs. This chain connects TRBV12-5 to TRBJ2-1; D unresolved. This TCR came from a boy aged 2-9 years in good health and CMV-seronegative. In DNA form, the CDR3 reads TGTGCTAGTGGTTTCGGCTACAATGAGCAGTTCTTC. This sequence encodes CASGFGYNEQFF.